Below, 19 T cell receptor beta chains from the same sample are listed, as sequenced in a study of blood T cell repertoires in COVID-19. Assay used: immunoSEQ multiplex PCR; TCRdb lists only in-frame clones, some missing. The table includes around 250,000 clones, 86% detected once. Source material: peripheral blood. These receptors originate from a woman aged 25 to 39 with active or convalescent COVID-19.

Of note for this clone: The sample carries other DNA sequences with the same CDR3. The CDR3 coding sequence is TGCAGCGTTGACCTTGGGCAGCTTAATGAAAAACTGTTTTTT. Its protein is CSVDLGQLNEKLFF. The chain recombines TRBV29-1 with TRBJ1-4; D is ambiguous. Trimming left V 3 bases short and J 4 bases short, with 12 bases between. Germline loops: CDR1 SQVTM, CDR2 ANQGSEA. The CDR3 consists of 14 residues.

V usage is TRBV5-4 and J usage is TRBJ2-7; 8 bases are shared with TRBD2. V dropped 3 bases and J dropped 4; count of bases not matched to a gene: 9. The CDR3 length is 15 residues. Germline assignment: CDR1 SGHNT and CDR2 YYREEE (reference sequence). This CDR3 reads CASSSKVAGGYEQYF. The DNA of the CDR3 is TGTGCCAGCAGCTCCAAGGTCGCGGGGGGATACGAGCAGTACTTC.

The chain recombines TRBV6-6 with TRBJ2-7; D gene ambiguous. V was cut by 6 bases and J by 7 bases, with 13 bases left in between. The CDR3 is made up of 12 amino acids. In germline, CDR1 is MNHNY, CDR2 SVGAGI (reference sequence). CDR3 protein: CASRRVLEEQYF. CDR3 sequence (DNA): TGTGCCAGCAGGCGCGTTCTCGAGGAGCAGTACTTC.

The chain employs TRBV30 and TRBJ2-2; D gene ambiguous. The CDR3 covers 13 residues. The V end was cut by 0 bases, the J end by 6 bases, with 8 bases between. Germline V CDR1 and CDR2: GTSNPN, SVGIG (reference sequence). The CDR3 coding sequence is TGTGCCTGGAGTGTTGAACTTTCCGGGGAGCTGTTTTTT. Translated: CAWSVELSGELFF.

V usage is TRBV6-6 and J usage is TRBJ1-2, with D uncertain. This CDR3 has 14 amino acids. The germline V gene encodes CDR1 MNHNY and CDR2 SVGAGI (reference sequence). The ends were cut back, 6 bases at V and 8 bases at J, with 19 bases in the middle. CDR3 residues: CASSPLAPLSGYTF. The CDR3 DNA reads TGTGCCAGCAGCCCGTTGGCTCCTCTTTCGGGCTACACCTTC.

The chain has TRBV30 and TRBJ1-1, with D uncertain. The germline gives CDR1 GTSNPN, CDR2 SVGIG (reference sequence). Deletions cut 0 bases from V and 1 base from J, with 6 bases between. The CDR3 extends over 13 amino acids. The CDR3 sequence: CAWSVTRNTEAFF. The CDR3 DNA follows: TGTGCCTGGAGTGTAACCAGGAACACTGAAGCTTTCTTT.

The gene calls are TRBV30 and TRBJ1-2, with 10 bases fitting TRBD1. V lost 2 bases and J lost 7; bases outside the gene matches: 7. The CDR3 has 14 amino acids. CDR1 GTSNPN and CDR2 SVGIG come from the germline V gene (reference sequence). CDR3 in amino acids: CAWSIRGQGSGYTF. The CDR3 DNA reads as TGTGCCTGGAGTATAAGGGGACAGGGGTCTGGCTACACCTTC.

The rearrangement links TRBV30 to TRBJ2-5; D is possibly TRBD2 (7 bases). The germline gives CDR1 GTSNPN, CDR2 SVGIG (reference sequence). This CDR3 comprises 14 residues. Deletions cut 8 bases from V and 3 bases from J, with 19 bases between. CDR3 in amino acids: CARGKGGVEETQYF. The CDR3 bases are TGTGCCCGGGGGAAGGGGGGGGTTGAAGAGACCCAGTACTTC.

V is TRBV7-9 and J is TRBJ2-1; tentatively, D is TRBD2 (5 bases). Trimming shortened V by 6 bases and J by 0 bases, and 12 bases separated the two germline ends. The CDR3 runs to 15 residues. In germline, CDR1 is SEHNR, CDR2 FQNEAQ (reference sequence). The CDR3 nucleotides are TGTGCCAGCAGTACTAGGGCGAGCTCCTACAATGAGCAGTTCTTC. It codes for CASSTRASSYNEQFF.

In nucleotides, the CDR3 is TGTGCCAGCAGTGAAAAGGGGATGAACACTGAAGCTTTCTTT. Amino acid sequence: CASSEKGMNTEAFF. The chain has TRBV6-1 and TRBJ1-1, with TRBD1 as a possible D gene (5 bases). Trimming took off 2 bases at V and 0 bases at J, with 7 bases between the two ends. The germline V gene encodes CDR1 MNHNS and CDR2 SASEGT. There are 14 residues in the CDR3.

The J gene is TRBJ2-3, the V gene TRBV5-6; tentative D call: TRBD1 (6 bases). The length of the CDR3 is 17 residues. Trimming pared 2 bases from V and 8 bases from J, leaving 24 bases between. The germline V gene has CDR1 SGHDT and CDR2 YYEEEE. The DNA of the CDR3 is TGTGCCAGCAGCTTTTTTTTCAGGGGTGTGAACCCAGGTACGCAGTATTTT. Translation: CASSFFFRGVNPGTQYF.

This chain connects TRBV6-5 to TRBJ1-4, with D possibly being TRBD1 (5 bases). The CDR3 length is 14 residues. V lost 0 bases and J 11 bases, leaving 13 bases between the germline ends. Germline CDR1 MNHEY, CDR2 SVGAGI. The CDR3 sequence is CASSYSPGQGKLFF. The CDR3 coding sequence is TGTGCCAGCAGTTACTCGCCCGGCCAGGGCAAACTGTTTTTT.

V is TRBV28 and J is TRBJ1-6, with 10 bases that match TRBD1. Germline V CDR1 and CDR2: MDHEN, SYDVKM. V lost 4 bases and J lost 3; bases outside the gene matches: 9. This CDR3 has 18 amino acids. The CDR3 nucleotides read TGTGCCAGCAGTTACCCCGGGACAGGGGAACGCTATAATTCACCCCTCCACTTT. Translated: CASSYPGTGERYNSPLHF.

The gene calls are TRBV5-4 and TRBJ1-2; D might be TRBD1 (6 bases). Trimming took off 4 bases at V and 4 bases at J, with 14 bases between the two ends. The CDR3 covers 14 residues. Germline V gene sequence: CDR1 SGHNT, CDR2 YYREEE (reference sequence). DNA for the CDR3: TGTGCCAGCAGCCTTAACAGGGAAATCTATGGCTACACCTTC. This encodes CASSLNREIYGYTF.

This clone occurred a few times. This sample includes further DNA sequences coding for the same CDR3. The rearrangement joins TRBV30 to TRBJ2-3; D uncertain. Germline assignment: CDR1 GTSNPN and CDR2 SVGIG (reference sequence). The CDR3 consists of 12 residues. Trimming cost V 2 bases and J 5 bases, with 8 bases left between them. DNA of the CDR3: TGTGCCTGGAGTCCACGGTTAGATACGCAGTATTTT. Translating gives CAWSPRLDTQYF.

As regards this clone: Other DNA sequences of this sample code for an identical CDR3. The genes are TRBV19 and TRBJ1-1; D not resolved. CDR3 length: 13 amino acids. Deletions cut 3 bases from V and 1 base from J, with 6 bases between. Germline V CDR1 and CDR2: LNHDA, SQIVND (reference sequence). The CDR3 nucleotides read TGTGCCAGTAGTATCTCCGGGAACACTGAAGCTTTCTTT. Translation gives CASSISGNTEAFF.

The chain links TRBV6-1 to TRBJ1-6; 7 nucleotides align to TRBD1. In germline, CDR1 is MNHNS, CDR2 SASEGT. The length of the CDR3 is 15 residues. The V and J ends lost 1 base and 9 bases, in that order; junction bases with no gene match: 6. The CDR3 loop is CASSEGQGVGSPLHF. Here the CDR3 DNA reads TGTGCCAGCAGTGAAGGACAGGGTGTCGGTTCACCCCTCCACTTT.

The J gene is TRBJ2-1, the V gene TRBV24-1; possibly TRBD2 for D (6 bases). The CDR3 runs to 14 residues. With 4 bases removed from V and 8 bases from J, the gap between germline ends came to 14 bases. Germline CDR1 and CDR2: KGHDR and SFDVKD. CDR3 DNA sequence: TGTGCCACCAGTGACCTCAACCGGGAGTATGAGCAGTTCTTC. Translating gives CATSDLNREYEQFF.

The sample holds one count of this clone. This sequence joins TRBV20-1 and TRBJ2-7, with D possibly being TRBD1 (6 bases). CDR3 size: 14 residues. V was shortened by 3 bases and J by 0 bases, with 12 bases between the two germline ends. Germline loops: CDR1 DFQATT, CDR2 SNEGSKA (reference sequence). In nucleotides, the CDR3 is TGCAGTGCTAGTTCGAGCAGGGGCTCCTACGAGCAGTACTTC. Amino acids: CSASSSRGSYEQYF.